This T cell receptor (beta chain) was sequenced in a study of beta chain features in type 1 diabetes. This clone was counted between two and nine times. Each sorted population was over 98% pure. Of the isolated RNA, all was reverse transcribed, and so the sequenced material was expressed TCRB transcripts. Sequencing used immunoSEQ multiplex PCR; TCRdb keeps in-frame clones, though not all of them. The table has around 140,000 clones, more than 9% seen once. Trimming cost V 3 bases and J 6 bases, with 17 bases left between them. CDR1 and CDR2 from the germline V gene are SGHTA and FQGNSA. The CDR3 is 16 residues long.

The chain recombines TRBV7-2 with TRBJ2-2, with a possible D match to TRBD1 (6 bases). The sequenced material came from naive CD4+ T cells from blood. The sequence was obtained from a man between 18 and 35 years old in good health. This CDR3 is CASSFPGTGKAGELFF. The CDR3 bases are TGTGCCAGCAGCTTCCCCGGTACAGGGAAGGCCGGGGAGCTGTTTTTT.